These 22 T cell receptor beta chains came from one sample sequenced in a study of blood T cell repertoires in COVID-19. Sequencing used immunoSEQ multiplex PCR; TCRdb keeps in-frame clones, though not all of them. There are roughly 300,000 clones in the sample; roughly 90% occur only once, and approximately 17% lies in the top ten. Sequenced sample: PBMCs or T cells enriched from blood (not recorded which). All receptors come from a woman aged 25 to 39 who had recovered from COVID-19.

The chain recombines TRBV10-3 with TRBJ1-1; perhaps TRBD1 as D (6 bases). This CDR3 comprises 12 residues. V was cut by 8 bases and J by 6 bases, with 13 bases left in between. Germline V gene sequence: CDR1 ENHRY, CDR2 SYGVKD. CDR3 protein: CAIGGGGAEAFF. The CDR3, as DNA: TGTGCCATCGGAGGAGGGGGGGCTGAAGCTTTCTTT.

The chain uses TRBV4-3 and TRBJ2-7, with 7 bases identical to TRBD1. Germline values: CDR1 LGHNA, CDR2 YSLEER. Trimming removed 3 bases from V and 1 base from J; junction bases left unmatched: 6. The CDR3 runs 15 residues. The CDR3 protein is CASSQDRQGSYEQYF. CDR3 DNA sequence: TGCGCCAGCAGCCAGGATCGACAGGGTTCCTACGAGCAGTACTTC.

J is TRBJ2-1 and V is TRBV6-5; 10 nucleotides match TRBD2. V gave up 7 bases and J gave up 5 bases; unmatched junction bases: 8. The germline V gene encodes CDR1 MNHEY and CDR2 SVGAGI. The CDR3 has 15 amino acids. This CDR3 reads CASNSPSGGHNEQFF. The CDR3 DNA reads TGTGCCAGCAACTCCCCTAGCGGGGGCCACAATGAGCAGTTCTTC.

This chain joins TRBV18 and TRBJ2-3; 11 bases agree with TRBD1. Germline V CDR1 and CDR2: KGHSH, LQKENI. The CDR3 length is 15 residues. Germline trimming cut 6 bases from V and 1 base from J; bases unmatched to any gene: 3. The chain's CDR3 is CASSLGQGGTDTQYF. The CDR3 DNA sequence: TGTGCCAGCTCCCTGGGACAGGGGGGCACAGATACGCAGTATTTT.

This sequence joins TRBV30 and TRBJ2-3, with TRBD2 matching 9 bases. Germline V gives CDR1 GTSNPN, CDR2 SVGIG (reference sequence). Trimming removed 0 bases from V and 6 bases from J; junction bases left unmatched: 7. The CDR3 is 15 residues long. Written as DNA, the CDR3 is TGTGCCTGGAGTGTATCTAGCGGGGTTTTGGATACGCAGTATTTT. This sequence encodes CAWSVSSGVLDTQYF. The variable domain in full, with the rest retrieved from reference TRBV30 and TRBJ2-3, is SQTIHQWPATLVQPVGSPLSLECTVEGTSNPNLYWYRQAAGRGLQLLFYSVGIGQISSEVPQNLSASRPQDRQFILSSKKLLLSDSGFYLCAWSVSSGVLDTQYFGPGTRLTVL.

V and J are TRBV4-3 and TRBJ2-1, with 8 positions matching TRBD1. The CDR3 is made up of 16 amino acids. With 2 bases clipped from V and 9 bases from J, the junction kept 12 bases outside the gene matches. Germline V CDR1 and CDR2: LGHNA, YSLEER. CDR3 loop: CASSQQAAGGRGEQFF. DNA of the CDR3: TGCGCCAGCAGCCAACAAGCGGCAGGGGGCAGGGGTGAGCAGTTCTTC.

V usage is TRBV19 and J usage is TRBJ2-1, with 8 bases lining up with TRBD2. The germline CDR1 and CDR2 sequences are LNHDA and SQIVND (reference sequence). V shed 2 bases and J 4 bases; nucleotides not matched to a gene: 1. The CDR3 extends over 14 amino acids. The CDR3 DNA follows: TGTGCCAGTAGTATAACTAGCGGATACAATGAGCAGTTCTTC. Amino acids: CASSITSGYNEQFF.

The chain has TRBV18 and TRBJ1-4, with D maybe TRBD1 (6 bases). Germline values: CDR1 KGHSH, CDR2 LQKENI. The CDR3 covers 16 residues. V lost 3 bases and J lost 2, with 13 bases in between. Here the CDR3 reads CASSPTGPGTNEKLFF. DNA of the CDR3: TGTGCCAGCTCACCTACAGGGCCAGGGACTAATGAAAAACTGTTTTTT. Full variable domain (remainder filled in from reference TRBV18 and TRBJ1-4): NAGVMQNPRHLVRRRGQEARLRCSPMKGHSHVYWYRQLPEEGLKFMVYLQKENIIDESGMPKERFSAEFPKEGPSILRIQQVVRGDSAAYFCASSPTGPGTNEKLFFGSGTQLSVL.

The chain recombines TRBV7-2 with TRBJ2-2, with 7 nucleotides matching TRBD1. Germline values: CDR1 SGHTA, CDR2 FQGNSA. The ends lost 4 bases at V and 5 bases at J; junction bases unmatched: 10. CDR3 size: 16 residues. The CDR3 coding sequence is TGTGCCAGCAGCTCGGGACAGAGGCCGGGGACCGGGGAGCTGTTTTTT. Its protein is CASSSGQRPGTGELFF.

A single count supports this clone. The CDR3 reads CASSRDRAGNTEAFF. The CDR3 DNA reads TGTGCCAGCAGTCGGGACAGGGCAGGGAACACTGAAGCTTTCTTT. The chain is built from TRBV2 and TRBJ1-1; 9 bases line up with TRBD1. This CDR3 has 15 residues. With 5 bases clipped from V and 1 base from J, the junction kept 5 bases outside the gene matches. Germline V lookup: CDR1 SNHLY, CDR2 FYNNEI.

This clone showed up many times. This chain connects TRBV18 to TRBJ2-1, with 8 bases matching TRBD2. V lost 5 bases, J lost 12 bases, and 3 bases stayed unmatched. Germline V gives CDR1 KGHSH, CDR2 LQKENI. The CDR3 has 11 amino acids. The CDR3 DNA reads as TGTGCCAGCTCATCCGCGGGAGGGCAGTTCTTC. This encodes CASSSAGGQFF. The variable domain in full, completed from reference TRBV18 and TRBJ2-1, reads NAGVMQNPRHLVRRRGQEARLRCSPMKGHSHVYWYRQLPEEGLKFMVYLQKENIIDESGMPKERFSAEFPKEGPSILRIQQVVRGDSAAYFCASSSAGGQFFGPGTRLTVL.

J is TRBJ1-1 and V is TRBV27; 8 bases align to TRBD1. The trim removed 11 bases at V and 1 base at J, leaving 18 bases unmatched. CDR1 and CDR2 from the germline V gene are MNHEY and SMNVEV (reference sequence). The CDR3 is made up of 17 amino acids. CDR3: CAFKGKAEQGGNTEAFF. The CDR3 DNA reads TGTGCCTTCAAGGGGAAGGCTGAACAGGGGGGGAACACTGAAGCTTTCTTT.

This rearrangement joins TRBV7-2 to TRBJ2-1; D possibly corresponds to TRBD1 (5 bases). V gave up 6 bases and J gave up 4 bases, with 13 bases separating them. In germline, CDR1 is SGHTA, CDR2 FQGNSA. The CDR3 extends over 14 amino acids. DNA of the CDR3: TGTGCCAGCAGTAATCACCAGGGATACAATGAGCAGTTCTTC. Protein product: CASSNHQGYNEQFF.

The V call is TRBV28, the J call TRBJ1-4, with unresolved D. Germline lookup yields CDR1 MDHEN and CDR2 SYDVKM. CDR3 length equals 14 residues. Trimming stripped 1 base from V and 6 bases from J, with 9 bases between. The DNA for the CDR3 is TGTGCCAGCAGTTTATCGGGGTTTTATGAAAAACTGTTTTTT. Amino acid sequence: CASSLSGFYEKLFF.

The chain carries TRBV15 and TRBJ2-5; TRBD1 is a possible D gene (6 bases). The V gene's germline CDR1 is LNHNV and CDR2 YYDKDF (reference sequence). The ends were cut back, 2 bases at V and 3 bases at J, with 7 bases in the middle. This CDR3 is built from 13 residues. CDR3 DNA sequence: TGTGCCACCAGCAGAAACAGGGAAGAGACCCAGTACTTC. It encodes CATSRNREETQYF.

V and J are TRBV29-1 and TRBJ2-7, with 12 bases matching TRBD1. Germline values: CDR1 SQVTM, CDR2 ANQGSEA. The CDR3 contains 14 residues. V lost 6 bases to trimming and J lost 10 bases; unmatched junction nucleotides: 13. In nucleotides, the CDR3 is TGCAGCGTGAATGAACCGGGACAGGGGGCCCTCCAGTACTTC. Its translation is CSVNEPGQGALQYF.

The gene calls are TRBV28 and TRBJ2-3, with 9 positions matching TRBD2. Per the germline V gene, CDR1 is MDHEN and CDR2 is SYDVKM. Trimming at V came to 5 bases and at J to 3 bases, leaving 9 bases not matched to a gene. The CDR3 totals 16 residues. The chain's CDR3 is CASSKPPAGGTDTQYF. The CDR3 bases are TGTGCCAGCAGTAAGCCCCCAGCGGGGGGAACAGATACGCAGTATTTT.

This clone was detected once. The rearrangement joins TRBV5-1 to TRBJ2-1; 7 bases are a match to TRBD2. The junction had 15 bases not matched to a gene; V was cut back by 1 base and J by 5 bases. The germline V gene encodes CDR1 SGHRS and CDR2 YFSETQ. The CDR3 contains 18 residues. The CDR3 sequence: CASSLLSSGAGVNNEQFF. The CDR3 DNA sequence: TGCGCCAGCAGCTTGCTTTCTTCCGGGGCGGGAGTAAACAATGAGCAGTTCTTC.

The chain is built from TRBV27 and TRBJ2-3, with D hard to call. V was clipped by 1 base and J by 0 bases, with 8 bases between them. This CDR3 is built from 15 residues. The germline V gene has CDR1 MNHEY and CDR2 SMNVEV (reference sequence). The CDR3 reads CASSLYGTSTDTQYF. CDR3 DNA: TGTGCCAGCAGTTTATACGGTACTAGCACAGATACGCAGTATTTT.

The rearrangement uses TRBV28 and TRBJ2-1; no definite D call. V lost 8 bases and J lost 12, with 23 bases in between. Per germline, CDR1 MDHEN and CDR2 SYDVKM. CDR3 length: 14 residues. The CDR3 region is CASSSESPNLVQFF. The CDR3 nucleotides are TGTGCCAGCTCCTCGGAAAGTCCCAACCTAGTGCAGTTCTTC.

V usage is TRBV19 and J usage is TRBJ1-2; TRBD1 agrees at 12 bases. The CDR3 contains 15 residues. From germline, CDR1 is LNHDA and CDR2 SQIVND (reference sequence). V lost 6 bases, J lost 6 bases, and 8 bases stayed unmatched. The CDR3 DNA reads TGTGCCAGTAGGAGGGGACAGGGGGCGGCCGATGGCTACACCTTC. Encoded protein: CASRRGQGAADGYTF.

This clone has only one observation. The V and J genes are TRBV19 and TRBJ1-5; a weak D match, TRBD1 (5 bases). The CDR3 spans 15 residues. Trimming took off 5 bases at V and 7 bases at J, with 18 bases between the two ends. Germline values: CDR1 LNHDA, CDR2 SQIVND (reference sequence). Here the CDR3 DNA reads TGTGCCAGTAGTCGGACCCCAGGGTTCGGACAGCCCCAGCATTTT. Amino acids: CASSRTPGFGQPQHF.